This TCR beta chain emerged from a study of shared clonotypes between healthy human individuals. General study results and limits: Donor clonotype sharing was expected to depend on sequencing depth.

On this clone: Its antigen is as yet unknown.

All donors were Caucasian adults living in Nashville, Tennessee. Sequenced by immunoSEQ multiplex PCR; TCRdb stores in-frame clones only, minus some. The table has 600,000 to 750,000 clones, roughly 78% seen once; the top ten hold approximately 1.8%. The sample was memory CD4+ T cells sorted from blood. As to subset: CD45RA-negative fraction. The sequence derives from a woman in her twenties or thirties in good health.

The CDR3 nucleotides are TGTGCCACCAGCAGAGATAGCGGAGCCCAAGAGACCCAGTACTTC. It specifies CATSRDSGAQETQYF. The chain employs TRBV15 and TRBJ2-5; possible D gene TRBD2, 6 bases. From germline, CDR1 is LNHNV and CDR2 YYDKDF (reference sequence). The CDR3 runs 15 residues. The germline V and J ends were trimmed by 0 bases and 1 base, with 9 bases remaining between them.